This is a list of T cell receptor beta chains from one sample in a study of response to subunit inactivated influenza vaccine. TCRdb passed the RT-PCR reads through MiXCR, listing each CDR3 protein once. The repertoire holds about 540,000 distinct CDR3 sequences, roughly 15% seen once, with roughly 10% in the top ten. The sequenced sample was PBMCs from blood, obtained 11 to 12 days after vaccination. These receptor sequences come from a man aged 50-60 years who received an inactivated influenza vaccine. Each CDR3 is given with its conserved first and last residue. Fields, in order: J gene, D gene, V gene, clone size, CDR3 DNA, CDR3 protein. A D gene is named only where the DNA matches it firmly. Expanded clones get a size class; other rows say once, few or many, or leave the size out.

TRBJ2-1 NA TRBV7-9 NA TGTGCCAGCAGCTCTCAGGGTCGCGCGCCCCAGGGGCAGTTCTTC CASSSQGRAPQGQFF
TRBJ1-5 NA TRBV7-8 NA TGTGCCAGCAGCTTACTCCGCAATCAGCCCCAGCATTTT CASSLLRNQPQHF
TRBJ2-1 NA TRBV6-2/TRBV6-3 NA TGTGCCAGCAGTTACGGTAACACCCTTAGTGAGCAGTTCTTC CASSYGNTLSEQFF
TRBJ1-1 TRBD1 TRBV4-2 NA TGTGCCAGCAGCCAAGACGAGGGGGCGGTCACTGAAGCTTTCTTT CASSQDEGAVTEAFF
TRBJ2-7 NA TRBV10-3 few TGTGCCATCAGTGTGAAGAGGGACTCCTACGAGCAGTACTTC CAISVKRDSYEQYF
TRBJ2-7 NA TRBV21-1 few TGTGCCAGCAGCAACGAAACGGGAGGACCCAGGAGCTCCTACGAGCAGTACTTC CASSNETGGPRSSYEQYF
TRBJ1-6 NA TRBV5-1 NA TGCGCCAGCAGCTTGGCTCACGGGGGTCTTGGTTCACCCCTCCACTTT CASSLAHGGLGSPLHF
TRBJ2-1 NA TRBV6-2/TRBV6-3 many TGTGCCAGCAGTGACTACTCGCACCACAATGAGCAGTTCTTC CASSDYSHHNEQFF
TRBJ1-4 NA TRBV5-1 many TGCGCCAGCAGCCCCCGAGGACTCGGCGAAAAACTGTTTTTT CASSPRGLGEKLFF
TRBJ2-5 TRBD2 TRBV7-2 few TGTGCCAGCAGCAGAATGACTAGCGGGGGGGCATTCGGGACCCAGTACTTC CASSRMTSGGAFGTQYF
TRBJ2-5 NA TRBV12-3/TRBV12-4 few TGTGCCAGCAGTTTAGGATTGTCTAGCATTAAGGAGACCCAGTACTTC CASSLGLSSIKETQYF
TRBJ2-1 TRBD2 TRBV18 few TGTGCCAGCTCACCTCAACGAGGCGGGGGGGCTGTTAACAATGAGCAGTTCTTC CASSPQRGGGAVNNEQFF
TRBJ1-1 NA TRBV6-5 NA TGTGCCAGCAGTTACAACGGGCGGGAAGCTTTCTTT CASSYNGREAFF
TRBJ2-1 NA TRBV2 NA TGTGCCAGCAGTGGCGGTGTAGGTGAGCAGTTCTTC CASSGGVGEQFF
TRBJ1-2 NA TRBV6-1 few TGTGCCAGCAGACTGACCGACGGCGGGTCCCGCTATGGCTACACCTTC CASRLTDGGSRYGYTF
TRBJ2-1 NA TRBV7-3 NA TGTGCCAGCAGCTTAAGCCACTACAATGAGCAGTTCTTC CASSLSHYNEQFF
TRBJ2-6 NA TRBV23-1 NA TGCGCCAGCAGTCAATCGGGCTGGGACACCAACTCTGGGGCCAACGTCCTGACTTTC CASSQSGWDTNSGANVLTF
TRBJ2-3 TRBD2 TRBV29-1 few TGCAGCGGCCGGGAGGGACACTCAACAGATACGCAGTATTTT CSGREGHSTDTQYF
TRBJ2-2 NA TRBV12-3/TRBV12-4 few TGTGCCAGCAGCATGGACGGTTTGAACACCGGGGAGCTGTTTTTT CASSMDGLNTGELFF
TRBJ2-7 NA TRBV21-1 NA TGTGCCAGCAGATACCTACCAGGGAGCCACGAGCAGTACTTC CASRYLPGSHEQYF
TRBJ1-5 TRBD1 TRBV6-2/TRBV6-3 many TGTGCCAGCAGATGGGCGGAGGGGGCTGAGGATAGCAATCAGCCCCAGCATTTT CASRWAEGAEDSNQPQHF
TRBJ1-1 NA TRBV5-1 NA TGCGCCAGCAGCTTGAGCCAGACAAGTTACACTGAAGCTTTCTTT CASSLSQTSYTEAFF
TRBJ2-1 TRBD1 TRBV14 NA TGTGCCAGCAGCCAAGATCTTCCGCGGACAGGGGGTTACAATGAGCAGTTCTTC CASSQDLPRTGGYNEQFF
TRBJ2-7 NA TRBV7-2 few TGTGCCAGCAGCTACGCCGACGAGCAGTACTTC CASSYADEQYF
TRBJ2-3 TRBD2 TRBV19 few TGTGCCAGTAGTATCAAGCGGGGAGAAGATACGCAGTATTTT CASSIKRGEDTQYF
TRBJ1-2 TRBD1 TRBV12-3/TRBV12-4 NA TGTGCCAGCAGCCCCGGGACAGGGGGACCTACGGCTAGGTATGGCTACACCTTC CASSPGTGGPTARYGYTF
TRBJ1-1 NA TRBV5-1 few TGCGCCAGCAGCTCTTCCGGGACAACGAACACTGAAGCTTTCTTT CASSSSGTTNTEAFF
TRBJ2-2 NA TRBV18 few TGTGCCAGCTCACCTATGGGGGCCACCGGGGAGCTGTTTTTT CASSPMGATGELFF
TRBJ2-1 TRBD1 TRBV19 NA TGTGCCAGTGCCGGGACAGCCTACAATGAGCAGTTCTTC CASAGTAYNEQFF
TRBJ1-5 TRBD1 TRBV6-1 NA TGTGCCAGCAGAAAGGACAGGGATAGCAATCAGCCCCAGCATTTT CASRKDRDSNQPQHF
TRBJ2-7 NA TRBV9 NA TGTGCCAGCAGCGCATCACCCGGGCTGGGGGAGCAGTACTTC CASSASPGLGEQYF
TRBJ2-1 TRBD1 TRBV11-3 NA TGTGCCAGCAGCTCGGGGACAGCCGTCCACTTC CASSSGTAVHF
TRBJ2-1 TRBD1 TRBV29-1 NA TGCAGCGTGGGACAGAACCACGATGAGCAGTTCTTC CSVGQNHDEQFF
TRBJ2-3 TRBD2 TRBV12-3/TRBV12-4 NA TGTGCCAGCAGTTTTGCCGGGACTAGTGGAACAGATACGCAGTATTTT CASSFAGTSGTDTQYF
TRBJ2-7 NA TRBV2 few TGTGCCAGCAGTGAAGAAGTAGACTACGAGCAGTACTTC CASSEEVDYEQYF
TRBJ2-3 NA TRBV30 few TGTGCCTGGACTGTCGAGGGGGGGACAGATACGCAGTATTTT CAWTVEGGTDTQYF
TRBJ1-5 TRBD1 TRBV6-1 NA TGTGCCAGCAGATTCAGGGGGGAGAGCAATCAGCCCCAGCATTTT CASRFRGESNQPQHF
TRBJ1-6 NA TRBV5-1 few TGCGCCAGCAGCTTGGTTGGGGGGCGCTTCTATAATTCACCCCTCCACTTT CASSLVGGRFYNSPLHF
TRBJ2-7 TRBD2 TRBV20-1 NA TGCAGTGCCCCGAGGGCCAGCGGGGGCTACGAGCAGTACTTC CSAPRASGGYEQYF
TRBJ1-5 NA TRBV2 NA TGTGCCAGCAGCCTCACATCGGGCGGGTTTCAGCCCCAGCATTTT CASSLTSGGFQPQHF
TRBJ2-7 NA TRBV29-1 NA TGCAGCGTTCACAGGGGGGGGAACGAGCAGTACTTC CSVHRGGNEQYF
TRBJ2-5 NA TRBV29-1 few TGCAGCGTATCCGGGACGAATCAAGAGACCCAGTACTTC CSVSGTNQETQYF
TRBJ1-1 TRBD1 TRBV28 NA TGTGCCAGCAGATTCGACAGGGTAAGCACTGAAGCTTTCTTT CASRFDRVSTEAFF
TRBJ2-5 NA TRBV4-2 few TGTGCCAGCAGCCAAGCAATCACGTTTGGAGGAGAGACCCAGTACTTC CASSQAITFGGETQYF
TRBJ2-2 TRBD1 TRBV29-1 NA TGCAGCGCCGCCACAGGGGGCGGGGGCGGGGAGCTGTTTTTT CSAATGGGGGELFF
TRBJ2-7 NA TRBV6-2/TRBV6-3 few TGTGCCAGCAGTTACCGCGGAGGGTTCCACGAGCAGTACTTC CASSYRGGFHEQYF
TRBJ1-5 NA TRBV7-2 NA TGTGCCAGCAGCCGGCGGGAGAATCAGCCCCAGCATTTT CASSRRENQPQHF
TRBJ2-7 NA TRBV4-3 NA TGCGCCAGCAGCCAAGAGCCGGGGCCCCACTACGAGCAGTACTTC CASSQEPGPHYEQYF
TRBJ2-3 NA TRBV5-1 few TGCGCCAGCACCCATGGCGGGGGCCGCACAGATACGCAGTATTTT CASTHGGGRTDTQYF
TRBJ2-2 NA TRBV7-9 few TGTGCCAGCAGCTTAAAGGCACATTACACCGGGGAGCTGTTTTTT CASSLKAHYTGELFF
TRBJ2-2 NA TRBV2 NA TGTGCCAGCATGGTGAACACCGGGGAGCTGTTTTTT CASMVNTGELFF
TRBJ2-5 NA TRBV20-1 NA TGCAGTGCTACGGCCCCAGGACGGGGTTCAAAGGAGACCCAGTACTTC CSATAPGRGSKETQYF
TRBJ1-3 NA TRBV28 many TGTGCCAGCAGTTTGGTGGGGAACACCATATATTTT CASSLVGNTIYF